One and the same sample provided the 4 T cell receptor beta chains below, sequenced in a study of shared clonotypes between healthy human individuals. Here immunoSEQ multiplex PCR was the method, and the copy in TCRdb shows in-frame clones only, minus some. The sample includes about 480,000 clones, about 75% seen only once; the top ten take under 15%. The specimen sequenced was PBMCs. The receptors were sampled from a woman in her thirties or forties in good health. Some clones in this sample may be carry-over from other donors' samples.

The chain employs TRBV27 and TRBJ2-5; D may be TRBD2 (5 bases). The closer fit of TRBJ2-7 to the DNA end suggests the J call may be wrong. The germline gives CDR1 MNHEY, CDR2 SMNVEV (reference sequence). There are 14 residues in the CDR3. CDR3 DNA: TGTGCCAGCAGCCTTAAGGACGGGACCTACGAGCAGTACTTC. Translated, it gives CASSLKDGTYEQYF.

The genes are TRBV6-6 and TRBJ1-1; D is uncertain. The CDR3 is made up of 15 amino acids. V was shortened by 0 bases and J by 0 bases, with 8 bases between the two germline ends. Per the germline V gene, CDR1 is MNHNY and CDR2 is SVGAGI (reference sequence). CDR3 DNA: TGTGCCAGCAGTTACTCATCCGGGCTGAACACTGAAGCTTTCTTT. Translated, it gives CASSYSSGLNTEAFF.

To note about this clone: One end of the junction fails to match germline, which may point to a read error. The chain joins TRBV13 to TRBJ1-2, with unresolved D. The CDR3 has 16 amino acids. CDR1 and CDR2 (germline): PRHDT, FYEKMQ (reference sequence). The CDR3 protein is CAGSTPKTAENYGYTF. For the CDR3, the DNA is TGTGCCGGCAGCACCCCGAAAACAGCCGAGAACTATGGCTACACCTTC. The full variable domain, in which reference TRBV13 and TRBJ1-2 provide the parts outside the CDR3, is AAGVIQSPRHLIKEKRETATLKCYPIPRHDTVYWYQQGPGQDPQFLISFYEKMQSDKGSIPDRFSAQQFSDYHSELNMSSLELGDSALYFCAGSTPKTAENYGYTFGSGTRLTVV.

The rearrangement joins TRBV7-6 to TRBJ2-5, with 9 bases fitting TRBD2. The CDR3 has 15 residues. The ends lost 3 bases at V and 2 bases at J; junction bases unmatched: 4. Per germline, CDR1 SGHVS and CDR2 FNYEAQ. CDR3 sequence (DNA): TGTGCCAGCAGCTTTCGCGCGGGAGGGCAAGAGACCCAGTACTTC. Residues: CASSFRAGGQETQYF.